This T cell receptor (beta chain) stems from a study of a mutant IDH1 vaccine in newly diagnosed glioma (dated by TCRdb to about 2021). About the full investigation: Patients received eight vaccinations in weeks 1, 3, 5, 7, 11, 15, 19 and 23, corresponding to visits V03 through V10. Vaccination started 4-6 weeks after radiotherapy alone, or was given together with temozolomide cycles in the groups whose treatment included chemotherapy. Of the 25 to 40 treated patients, about 60% were male and approximately 40% were female, and the mean age was 40.4 years. Before enrollment, most patients had been given radiochemotherapy with temozolomide as standard therapy, while the rest had received either radiotherapy alone or temozolomide alone. Peripheral blood was collected at six visits: V03 (baseline), V05, V07, V10, V12 and V13. Longitudinal TCRB deep sequencing was performed for roughly 24 treated patients wherever samples were available for exploratory analyses.

Taken with the paper, the label for time point translates to: week 11, during vaccination. Each vaccine dose, consisting of 300 ug of a 20-mer mutant IDH1 peptide in Montanide, was administered subcutaneously with topical imiquimod. The donors had newly diagnosed IDH1-mutant astrocytomas of WHO grade 3 or 4 that showed loss of nuclear ATRX. The samples were drawn from NOA16, a multicentre, single-arm, open-label phase I trial in Germany that tested a mutant IDH1 peptide vaccine in humans for the first time. Genomic DNA for TCRB sequencing was extracted from EDTA blood using the DNeasy Blood and Tissue Kit. Worth noting for this clone: Its binding antigen is unknown. Base-call qualities are not available, and no considerably larger clone is one nucleotide away.

Overall study results and their limits: Pseudoprogression appeared unrelated to alterations in the top peripheral T cell clonotypes detected by TCRB sequencing. PBMC samples for TCRB deep sequencing were selected based on availability. Immune responses induced by the vaccine were seen in roughly 95% of patients across multiple MHC alleles. According to the authors, sample limitations meant that analyses of patient blood samples could not be reproduced.

The CDR3 spans 15 residues, from the cysteine through the phenylalanine. The sequence is cut down to CDR3 DNA, 45 bases in frame from base 1. In the germline V gene, CDR1 corresponds to SGHAT and CDR2 to FQNNGV. Deletion took 5 bases off V and 1 base off J, with a span of 14 bases between the germline ends. The library relied on the immunoSEQ multiplex PCR assay. The hsTCRB Kit was used according to the manufacturer's protocol to amplify rearranged TCR beta chain sequences. Sequencing of TCRB libraries was carried out on an Illumina MiSeq. In the paper's pipeline: The proprietary platform of the kit vendor was used for demultiplexing, trimming and gene mapping. TCRdb took this table from immuneACCESS and kept in-frame rearrangements with V and J called. Such tables lack part of the clones; where checked against another copy, unresolved V genes explain under half of the gap, and the rest is unexplained. V and J calls and clone size are given by that table; D and trimming were obtained from the DNA. This sample lists around 41,000 clones; roughly 84% were detected once. Over 2% of the sample belongs to the ten largest clones.

The clonotype was recovered from a man in his forties with glioma. The sequence joins TRBV11-2 to TRBJ2-5; TRBD1 is perhaps the D gene, given 5 matching bases. Sequencing was performed on PBMCs, taken from a glioma patient whose treatment included an IDH1 peptide vaccine. The nucleotides read TGTGCCAGCAGCACCAGGTGGGGCTCCCAAGAGACCCAGTACTTC. The encoded protein is CASSTRWGSQETQYF.